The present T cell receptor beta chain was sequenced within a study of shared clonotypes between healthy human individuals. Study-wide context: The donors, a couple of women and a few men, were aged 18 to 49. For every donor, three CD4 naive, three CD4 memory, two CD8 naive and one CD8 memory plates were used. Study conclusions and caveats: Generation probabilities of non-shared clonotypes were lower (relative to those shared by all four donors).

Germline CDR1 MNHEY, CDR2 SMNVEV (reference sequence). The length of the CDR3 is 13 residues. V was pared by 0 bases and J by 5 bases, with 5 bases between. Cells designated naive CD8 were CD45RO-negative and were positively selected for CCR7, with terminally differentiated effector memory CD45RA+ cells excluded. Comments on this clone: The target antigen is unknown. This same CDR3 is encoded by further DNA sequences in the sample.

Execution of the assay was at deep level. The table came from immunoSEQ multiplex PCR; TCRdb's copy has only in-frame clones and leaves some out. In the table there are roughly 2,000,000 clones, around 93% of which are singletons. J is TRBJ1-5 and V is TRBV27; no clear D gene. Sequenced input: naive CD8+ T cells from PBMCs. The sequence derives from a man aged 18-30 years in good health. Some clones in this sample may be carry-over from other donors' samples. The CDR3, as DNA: TGTGCCAGCAGTTTATCTTGGGATCAGCCCCAGCATTTT. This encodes CASSLSWDQPQHF.